Reported below is one T cell receptor (beta chain). Its target is unknown. The treatment here: randomized to nivolumab then ipilimumab (arm A) or the reverse (arm B). This sample was included in a study of sequential checkpoint blockade in melanoma. Whole-study results and caveats: PD-L1 staining and CD8+ counts, not mutational load, tracked tumor T-cell clonality.

Germline V gene data show CDR1 as KGHSH and CDR2 as LQKENI. The CDR3 extends over 15 amino acids. Trimming removed 2 bases from V and 11 bases from J, with 21 bases in between. Profiling relied on immunoSEQ multiplex PCR, and the TCRdb table lists in-frame clones only, not all of them. The data show about 7,100 clones, 28% seen once. The sequenced sample was tumor tissue (inferred from file names), obtained from a patient given nivolumab and ipilimumab in sequence. This TCR came from a human donor with melanoma. The chain recombines TRBV18 with TRBJ1-1; D uncertain. The CDR3 nucleotides read TGTGCCAGCTCACCAATGGCCGCGCCGGTCCGACGGGCTTTCTTT. Amino acid sequence: CASSPMAAPVRRAFF.